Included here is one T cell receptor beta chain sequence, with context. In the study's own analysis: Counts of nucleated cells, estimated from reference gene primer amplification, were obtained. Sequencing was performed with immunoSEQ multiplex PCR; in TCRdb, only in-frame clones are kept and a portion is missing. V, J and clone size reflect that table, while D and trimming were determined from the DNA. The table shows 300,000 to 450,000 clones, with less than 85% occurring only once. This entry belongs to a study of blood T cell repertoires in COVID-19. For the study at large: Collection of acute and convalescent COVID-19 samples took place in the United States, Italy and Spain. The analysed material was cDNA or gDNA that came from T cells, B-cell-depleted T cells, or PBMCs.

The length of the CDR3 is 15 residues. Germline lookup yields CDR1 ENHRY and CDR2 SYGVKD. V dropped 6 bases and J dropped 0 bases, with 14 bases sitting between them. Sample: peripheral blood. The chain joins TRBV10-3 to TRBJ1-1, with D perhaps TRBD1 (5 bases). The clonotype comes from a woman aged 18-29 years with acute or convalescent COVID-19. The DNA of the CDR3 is TGTGCCATCAGCCCAAGACAGAGGATGAACACTGAAGCTTTCTTT. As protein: CAISPRQRMNTEAFF.